A single sample is the source of the 15 T cell receptor beta chains below, sequenced in a study of glioma-infiltrating T cells (dated by TCRdb to the mid-2010s). Instrument on record: Illumina MiSeq. The iRepertoire nested amplicon-rescue multiplex PCR (arm-PCR) platform was used to amplify TCR alpha and beta CDR3 regions from RNA. TCRdb reran the public reads through fastp at Q25 and MiXCR, keeping productive beta chains. Merged by CDR3 protein, the rows form single entries marked with the most common genes and DNA. The sample table holds 300,000 to 400,000 distinct CDR3 sequences, of which around 45% were seen once. In total, the top ten clones hold 12% of the sample. The sequenced material came from glioma tissue, nonneoplastic brain tissue, or PBMCs (not recorded which). All receptors derive from a human donor with low-grade glioma or glioblastoma, undergoing nonglioma brain surgery, or in good health (not recorded which).

CDR3 in DNA: TGTGCCAGCAGTTATGGGGCGTTAAGCTCTGGGGCCAACGTCCTGACTTTC. It specifies CASSYGALSSGANVLTF. The gene calls are TRBV28 and TRBJ2-6; the D gene is possibly TRBD1 (5 bases). The V end lost 4 bases, the J end lost 0 bases, and 13 bases lay between the germline ends. The germline V gene encodes CDR1 MDHEN and CDR2 SYDVKM. This CDR3 has 17 residues. Filled out from reference TRBV28 and TRBJ2-6, the complete variable domain reads DVKVTQSSRYLVKRTGEKVFLECVQDMDHENMFWYRQDPGLGLRLIYFSYDVKMKEKGDIPEGYSVSREKKERFSLILESASTNQTSMYLCASSYGALSSGANVLTFGAGSRLTVL.

The chain joins TRBV20-1 to TRBJ2-1; 11 bases are a match to TRBD1. Trimming cost V 5 bases and J 13 bases; bases outside gene matches: 13. This CDR3 is built from 14 residues. Germline loops: CDR1 DFQATT, CDR2 SNEGSKA (reference sequence). The CDR3 bases are TGCAGTGCTCTTACCGGGACAGGGGGGGGTGATCAGTTCTTC. Translated, it gives CSALTGTGGGDQFF.

The V gene is TRBV7-6, the J gene TRBJ2-1, with TRBD2 matching 9 bases. Trimming at V came to 8 bases and at J to 2 bases, leaving 7 bases not matched to a gene. The length of the CDR3 is 15 residues. Germline V lookup: CDR1 SGHVS, CDR2 FNYEAQ. The CDR3 DNA follows: TGTGCCAGCGGCGTCCTAGCGGGACCCTACAATGAGCAGTTCTTC. Translated, it gives CASGVLAGPYNEQFF.

This clonotype was counted only a few times. Just one base apart from a much larger clone, this may be a read error. This sequence joins TRBV20-1 and TRBJ1-2; TRBD1 is a possible D gene (6 bases). Germline CDR1 DFQATT, CDR2 SNEGSKA (reference sequence). The CDR3 runs 14 residues. V was trimmed by 3 bases and J by 2 bases, leaving 13 bases between them. CDR3 DNA: TGCAGTGCTAGGGATACAGGGTGGAACTATGGCTACACCTTC. Its translation: CSARDTGWNYGYTF.

This clonotype turned up a few times. The rearrangement links TRBV20-1 to TRBJ2-3; 11 positions match TRBD2. Germline V gene data show CDR1 as DFQATT and CDR2 as SNEGSKA (reference sequence). The V gene end was trimmed by 5 bases and the J gene end by 2 bases; junction bases not matched to a gene: 6. This CDR3 region has 15 residues. The CDR3 nucleotides are TGCAGTGCTTCTCGACTAGCGGGGAACACAGATACGCAGTATTTT. This translates into CSASRLAGNTDTQYF.

The chain couples TRBV4-2 to TRBJ2-1, with TRBD2 identical over 7 bases. V was pared by 6 bases and J by 9 bases, with 14 bases of the junction left unmatched. Germline V gene lookup returns CDR1 LGHNA and CDR2 YNFKEQ. This CDR3 has 15 amino acids. For the CDR3, the DNA is TGTGCCAGCAGGACCTCTAGCGGCCCTGGGGGTGAGCAGTTCTTC. It codes for CASRTSSGPGGEQFF.

As regards this clonotype: With a much larger clone just one base away, this may be a read error. The V call is TRBV6-2 or TRBV6-3, the J call TRBJ2-5; D is ambiguous. Germline-derived CDR1 and CDR2 are MNHEY and SVGEGT. CDR3 length: 14 residues. CDR3 in amino acids: CASSTTAGPETKYF. CDR3 bases: TGTGCCAGCAGTACGACCGCTGGACCGGAGACCAAGTACTTC.

The rearrangement joins TRBV5-4 to TRBJ1-2, with D hard to call. CDR1 is SGHNT, CDR2 YYREEE, per germline (reference sequence). CDR3 length: 15 residues. The ends were cut back, 0 bases at V and 2 bases at J, with 11 bases in the middle. CDR3 DNA: TGTGCCAGCAGCTTGGACTCTCGGGGAAACTATGGCTACACCTTC. Translated, it gives CASSLDSRGNYGYTF.

Turning to this clonotype: A much larger clonotype is one base distant, so this may be a read error. The rearrangement uses TRBV20-1 and TRBJ2-7; 8 bases align to TRBD2. The V and J ends lost 2 bases and 0 bases, in that order; junction bases with no gene match: 12. The CDR3 consists of 17 residues. Germline assignment: CDR1 DFQATT and CDR2 SNEGSKA (reference sequence). The CDR3 DNA follows: TGCAGTGCTAGACCCCCCTCTCCAGCGGGAGCCTCCTACGAGCAGTACTTC. Encoded protein: CSARPPSPAGASYEQYF.

This clonotype was seen a handful of times. J is TRBJ1-2 and V is TRBV10-3; 10 positions agree with TRBD1. The germline gives CDR1 ENHRY, CDR2 SYGVKD. V trimming: 4 bases; J trimming: 4 bases; junction bases outside the gene matches: 6. The CDR3 has 15 amino acids. CDR3 sequence reads: CAISVSGTGAYGYTF. The CDR3 region has the DNA TGTGCCATCAGTGTCTCCGGGACAGGGGCCTATGGCTACACCTTC.

The J gene is TRBJ1-5, the V gene TRBV5-1; D remains ambiguous. Germline lookup yields CDR1 SGHRS and CDR2 YFSETQ. V lost 4 bases and J 1 base, leaving 15 bases between the germline ends. The CDR3 spans 16 residues. CDR3 amino acids: CASSPSPETSNQPQHF. DNA of the CDR3: TGCGCCAGCAGCCCATCGCCAGAGACGAGCAATCAGCCCCAGCATTTT.

As regards this clonotype: The germline gene is not matched at one end of the junction; a read error may be the cause. V is TRBV7-6 and J is TRBJ2-3; D might be TRBD1 or TRBD2, each matching 5 bases. The CDR3 is 13 amino acids. Germline loops: CDR1 SGHVS, CDR2 FNYEAQ. CDR3 amino acids: CASSLGDLDTQYF. The CDR3, as DNA: TGTGCTAGCAGCTTAGGGGACCTCGATACGCAGTATTTT.

This clonotype was counted many times. This chain uses TRBV19 with TRBJ2-1; 7 positions agree with TRBD1. The CDR3 loop spans 15 amino acids. The junction had 3 bases not matched to a gene; V was cut back by 3 bases and J by 1 base. Germline V gene data show CDR1 as LNHDA and CDR2 as SQIVND (reference sequence). The CDR3 nucleotides read TGTGCCAGTAGTATTACAGGGGAGTCCTACAATGAGCAGTTCTTC. It is translated as CASSITGESYNEQFF.

This clonotype appeared a few times. V and J are TRBV28 and TRBJ2-2; D is unresolved. This CDR3 has 13 residues. V was trimmed by 3 bases and J by 1 base, leaving 3 bases between them. Germline values: CDR1 MDHEN, CDR2 SYDVKM. CDR3 sequence (DNA): TGTGCCAGCAGTTTTGTGAACACCGGGGAGCTGTTTTTT. Protein product: CASSFVNTGELFF. Full variable domain (remainder filled in from reference TRBV28 and TRBJ2-2): DVKVTQSSRYLVKRTGEKVFLECVQDMDHENMFWYRQDPGLGLRLIYFSYDVKMKEKGDIPEGYSVSREKKERFSLILESASTNQTSMYLCASSFVNTGELFFGEGSRLTVL.

V gene TRBV28 combines with J gene TRBJ2-7; tentatively, D is TRBD2 (6 bases). The CDR3 loop spans 15 amino acids. Between the trimmed V and J ends, which lost 6 bases and 3 bases, there was a span of 18 bases. Germline V lookup: CDR1 MDHEN, CDR2 SYDVKM. The CDR3 is CASRTRWGELYEQYF. The CDR3 nucleotides are TGTGCCAGCAGAACCAGGTGGGGGGAGCTCTACGAGCAGTACTTC.